These 12 T cell receptor beta chains originate from one sample sequenced in a study of ipilimumab plus nivolumab after autologous stem cell transplantation. Sequencing was performed with immunoSEQ multiplex PCR; in TCRdb, only in-frame clones are kept and a portion is missing. Here the sample spans several thousand clones, around 69% being singletons. The sample in question was PBMCs, obtained in a trial of ipilimumab plus nivolumab as post-transplant consolidation. The source of these receptors is a female donor with multiple myeloma.

The chain joins TRBV18 to TRBJ2-2; no firm D call. CDR1 is KGHSH and CDR2 is LQKENI in the germline V gene. V was trimmed by 3 bases and J by 0 bases, leaving 8 bases between them. The CDR3 sequence is 15 residues long. CDR3 bases: TGTGCCAGCTCACCCACAGTAGCGAACACCGGGGAGCTGTTTTTT. Residues: CASSPTVANTGELFF.

This clone was detected a few times. One end of the junction is discordant with germline, which a read error may explain. The V gene is TRBV7-2, the J gene TRBJ1-2; 8 nucleotides line up with TRBD1. CDR1 is SGHTA, CDR2 FQGNSA, per germline. The CDR3 has 13 residues. The CDR3 region is CAISAGGAGGYTF. The CDR3 bases are TGTGCCATCAGCGCAGGGGGCGCGGGGGGCTACACCTTC.

As DNA, the CDR3 is TGTGCCAGCAGCCAAAGACAGGGGCCAGATACGCAGTATTTT. Its protein product is CASSQRQGPDTQYF. The gene calls are TRBV4-2 and TRBJ2-3; 8 bases map to TRBD1. J gave up 4 bases and V 2 bases, and 2 bases lay outside the gene matches. The CDR3 extends over 14 amino acids. The germline V gene has CDR1 LGHNA and CDR2 YNFKEQ.

The chain recombines TRBV28 with TRBJ2-5; tentative D call: TRBD1 (5 bases). The germline V gene has CDR1 MDHEN and CDR2 SYDVKM. The CDR3 covers 15 residues. V was shortened by 2 bases and J by 5 bases, with 15 bases between the two germline ends. The CDR3 coding sequence is TGTGCCAGCAGTTTAAACTCAGGGAAATACGAGACCCAGTACTTC. As protein: CASSLNSGKYETQYF. The full variable domain, in which reference TRBV28 and TRBJ2-5 provide the parts outside the CDR3, is DVKVTQSSRYLVKRTGEKVFLECVQDMDHENMFWYRQDPGLGLRLIYFSYDVKMKEKGDIPEGYSVSREKKERFSLILESASTNQTSMYLCASSLNSGKYETQYFGPGTRLLVL.

The chain has TRBV5-1 and TRBJ2-3; TRBD2 is a possible D gene (5 bases). CDR3 length: 16 residues. The germline gives CDR1 SGHRS, CDR2 YFSETQ. The V end lost 0 bases, the J end lost 2 bases, and 13 bases lay between the germline ends. The CDR3 spells CASSLAAAGPTDTQYF. The CDR3 bases are TGCGCCAGCAGCTTGGCTGCCGCGGGCCCCACAGATACGCAGTATTTT.

V and J are TRBV27 and TRBJ1-2; TRBD1 matches 10 bases. The CDR3 is made up of 14 amino acids. CDR1 MNHEY and CDR2 SMNVEV come from the germline V gene (reference sequence). V dropped 9 bases and J dropped 7; count of bases not matched to a gene: 11. The CDR3 is CASTPGTGAGGYTF. In DNA, the CDR3 is TGTGCCAGTACCCCCGGGACAGGGGCAGGTGGCTACACCTTC.

The V and J genes are TRBV5-4 and TRBJ2-5, with a tentative D call TRBD2 (5 bases). Germline V gene data show CDR1 as SGHNT and CDR2 as YYREEE (reference sequence). V shed 5 bases and J shed 4 bases, with 15 bases lying between them. This CDR3 is 14 amino acids long. CDR3 nucleotide sequence: TGTGCCAGCAGGCCCGGACTCCTGGGAGAGACCCAGTACTTC. It translates to CASRPGLLGETQYF.

The rearrangement joins TRBV4-1 to TRBJ1-3; the match to TRBD1 covers 7 bases. Germline loops: CDR1 MGHRA, CDR2 YSYEKL. The CDR3 extends over 14 amino acids. V dropped 5 bases and J dropped 1; count of bases not matched to a gene: 2. The CDR3 bases are TGCGCCAGCAGCGAGACAGGGTCTGGAAACACCATATATTTT. Protein product: CASSETGSGNTIYF.

This clone was found once. This chain connects TRBV5-8 to TRBJ2-7; no clear D gene. The CDR3 extends over 12 amino acids. Germline V CDR1 and CDR2: SGHTS, YDEGEE. With 4 bases removed from V and 0 bases from J, the gap between germline ends came to 5 bases. The CDR3, as DNA: TGTGCCAGCAGCCCTAGCTCCTACGAGCAGTACTTC. The encoded protein is CASSPSSYEQYF.

The chain employs TRBV29-1 and TRBJ1-3; 7 nucleotides line up with TRBD1. CDR1 is SQVTM, CDR2 ANQGSEA, per germline. The CDR3 totals 15 residues. The V and J ends lost 5 bases and 0 bases, in that order; junction bases with no gene match: 7. CDR3 sequence (DNA): TGCAGCGTTTTAGGGACAGTTAACTCTGGAAACACCATATATTTT. It encodes CSVLGTVNSGNTIYF.

The V call is TRBV27, the J call TRBJ1-2; the match to TRBD1 covers 9 bases. V shed 4 bases and J 4 bases; nucleotides not matched to a gene: 10. Germline CDR1 and CDR2: MNHEY and SMNVEV (reference sequence). The CDR3 spans 16 residues. CDR3 nucleotides: TGTGCCAGCAGTTCCGGGACAGGGAACGGGTTCTATGGCTACACCTTC. It yields the protein CASSSGTGNGFYGYTF.

Only one count was recorded for this clone. The chain links TRBV7-1 to TRBJ2-3; no clear D. TRBV7-1 falls under the ORF class, with uncertain function. The CDR3 consists of 11 residues. V shed 5 bases and J shed 3 bases, with 3 bases lying between them. The DNA for the CDR3 is TGTGCCAGCAGCGCAACAGATACGCAGTATTTT. It encodes CASSATDTQYF.